This entry is about one T cell receptor (beta chain). Its specificity is not known. This sample was taken from a study of lung T cells in sarcoidosis with Löfgren's syndrome. Study outcomes and limitations: TRBV2 was the preferred pairing partner of TRAV12-1, with similar CDR3s. Versus controls, Löfgren's syndrome patients reportedly showed TRAV12-1 and TRBV2 as most expanded.

The V gene's germline CDR1 is LNHDA and CDR2 SQIVND (reference sequence). This CDR3 is 14 amino acids long. V lost 4 bases, J lost 3 bases, and 13 bases lay in between. TCRdb called the reads again in MiXCR, with one record for every CDR3 protein. The table lists tens of thousands of distinct CDR3 sequences, roughly 20% of them singletons. The receptor was isolated from a human donor with sarcoidosis (Löfgren's syndrome or another form), or a control subject (not recorded which). V is TRBV19 and J is TRBJ2-7; D not resolved. Sequencing was performed on CD4+ T cells from PBMCs. In DNA form, the CDR3 reads TGTGCCAGTAGTAACAGCGAGAGCGTCTACGAGCAGTACTTC. This sequence encodes CASSNSESVYEQYF.